This TCR beta chain was identified during a study of T cells in Graves' hyperthyroidism and ophthalmopathy. Lactation, pregnancy, other autoimmune disease or uncontrolled infection led to exclusion of patients. From more than 8 ml of fresh peripheral blood, PBMCs were isolated. Amplification targeted TCR beta CDR3 regions from RNA transcripts. When the TCR CDR3 underwent first-round RT-PCR, the HTBI primer set was used. TCRdb passed the multiplex PCR reads through MiXCR, listing each CDR3 protein once. Counted here are 300,000 to 350,000 distinct CDR3 sequences, about 18% occurring once; the ten biggest clones make up 49%. This sequence was found in a woman aged 45-60 years with Graves' hyperthyroidism. The sequencing input was blood.

The CDR3 loop reads CASSQVEQGAFRGYTF. The CDR3 nucleotides read TGTGCCAGCAGCCAAGTCGAACAGGGGGCATTTCGAGGCTACACCTTC. V gene TRBV3-1 combines with J gene TRBJ1-2, with 9 nucleotides matching TRBD1. The V gene's germline CDR1 is LGHDT and CDR2 YNNKEL (reference sequence). The CDR3 is 16 amino acids. With V trimmed by 1 base and J by 8 bases, 11 bases remained unmatched.